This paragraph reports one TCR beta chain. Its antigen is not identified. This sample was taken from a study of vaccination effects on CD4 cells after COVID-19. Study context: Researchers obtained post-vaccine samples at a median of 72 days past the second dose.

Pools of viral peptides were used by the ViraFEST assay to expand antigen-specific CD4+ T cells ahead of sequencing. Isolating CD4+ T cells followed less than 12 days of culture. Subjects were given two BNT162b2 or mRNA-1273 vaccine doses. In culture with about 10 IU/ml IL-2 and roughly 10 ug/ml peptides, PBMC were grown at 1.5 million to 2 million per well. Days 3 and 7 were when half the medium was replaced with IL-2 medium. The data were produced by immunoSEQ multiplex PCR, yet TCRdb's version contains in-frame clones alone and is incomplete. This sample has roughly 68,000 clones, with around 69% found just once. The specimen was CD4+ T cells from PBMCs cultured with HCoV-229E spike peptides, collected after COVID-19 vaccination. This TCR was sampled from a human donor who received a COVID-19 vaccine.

The CDR3 DNA reads TGTGCCAGTAGTACCGTAGCAGGAGAGTCTGGCTACACCTTC. Translation gives CASSTVAGESGYTF. V usage is TRBV19 and J usage is TRBJ1-2; D is unresolved. This CDR3 has 14 residues. From germline, CDR1 is LNHDA and CDR2 SQIVND (reference sequence). Trimming took 4 bases from V and 7 from J, leaving 16 bases between them.